One sample yielded the 26 T cell receptor beta chains listed below, sequenced in a study of response to subunit inactivated influenza vaccine. TCRdb processed the RT-PCR reads anew with MiXCR; each CDR3 protein has one entry. There are about 700,000 distinct CDR3 sequences in the sample; roughly 15% occur only once, and roughly 7.6% lies in the top ten. The input for sequencing was PBMCs from blood, taken about 14 days before vaccination. All receptors derive from a man in his forties or fifties who received an inactivated influenza vaccine.

This clonotype was detected only a few times. The V call is TRBV7-6, the J call TRBJ2-2, with a tentative D call TRBD1 (6 bases). The germline CDR1 and CDR2 sequences are SGHVS and FNYEAQ. Between the trimmed V and J ends, which lost 3 bases and 0 bases, there was a span of 8 bases. The CDR3 loop spans 15 amino acids. The chain's CDR3 is CASSFRGSNTGELFF. CDR3 nucleotide sequence: TGTGCCAGCAGCTTCAGGGGCTCGAACACCGGGGAGCTGTTTTTT.

This clonotype was counted between two and nine times. This chain joins TRBV20-1 and TRBJ2-7; TRBD1 matches at 11 bases. CDR1 is DFQATT and CDR2 is SNEGSKA in the germline V gene (reference sequence). Unmatched junction bases numbered 16, after V lost 0 bases and J lost 0 bases. This CDR3 spans 20 amino acids. This CDR3 reads CSARDPLRTGGGLTSYEQYF. The DNA of the CDR3 is TGCAGTGCTAGAGACCCCCTAAGGACAGGGGGCGGACTGACCTCCTACGAGCAGTACTTC.

The chain is built from TRBV28 and TRBJ1-5; TRBD1 might be the D (6 bases). Trimming removed 5 bases at V and 4 bases at J, with 15 bases between. Germline loops: CDR1 MDHEN, CDR2 SYDVKM. The CDR3 is 15 amino acids. Here the CDR3 reads CASSPDRDMNQPQHF. CDR3 in DNA: TGTGCCAGCAGTCCCGACCGGGACATGAATCAGCCCCAGCATTTT. The entire variable domain, with the rest obtained from reference TRBV28 and TRBJ1-5, is as follows: DVKVTQSSRYLVKRTGEKVFLECVQDMDHENMFWYRQDPGLGLRLIYFSYDVKMKEKGDIPEGYSVSREKKERFSLILESASTNQTSMYLCASSPDRDMNQPQHFGDGTRLSIL.

The rearrangement links TRBV12-3 or TRBV12-4 to TRBJ2-7; 9 bases are a match to TRBD2. The V segment lost 1 base and the J segment 2 bases; nucleotides outside the gene matches: 3. CDR3 size: 15 residues. The CDR3 here is CASSLVAGVAYEQYF. As DNA, the CDR3 is TGTGCCAGCAGTTTAGTAGCGGGGGTAGCCTACGAGCAGTACTTC.

This clonotype was counted only a few times. The chain uses TRBV6-6 and TRBJ1-4, with 9 bases fitting TRBD1. With V trimmed by 2 bases and J by 11 bases, 3 bases remained unmatched. Germline V CDR1 and CDR2: MNHNY, SVGAGI (reference sequence). This CDR3 region has 13 residues. CDR3 in DNA: TGTGCCAGCAGTTACGACAGGGGGAGGAAACTGTTTTTT. Translated: CASSYDRGRKLFF.

The rearrangement links TRBV6-2 or TRBV6-3 to TRBJ2-1; 12 nucleotides line up with TRBD2. This CDR3 has 15 amino acids. Germline trimming cut 6 bases from V and 7 bases from J; bases unmatched to any gene: 7. Germline V CDR1 and CDR2: MNHEY, SVGEGT. The CDR3 here is CASSILAGGLNEQFF. The CDR3 DNA reads TGTGCCAGCAGCATCCTAGCGGGAGGGCTTAATGAGCAGTTCTTC.

The genes are TRBV20-1 and TRBJ2-7; TRBD2 matches at 7 bases. In germline, CDR1 is DFQATT, CDR2 SNEGSKA (reference sequence). The length of the CDR3 is 14 residues. Unmatched junction bases numbered 8, after V lost 4 bases and J lost 2 bases. The CDR3 coding sequence is TGCAGTGCTACCCTTGGGGAGGGAGCCTACGAGCAGTACTTC. It specifies CSATLGEGAYEQYF.

The V gene is TRBV20-1, the J gene TRBJ2-5, with TRBD2 matching 12 bases. This CDR3 spans 16 amino acids. The germline CDR1 and CDR2 sequences are DFQATT and SNEGSKA (reference sequence). The V segment lost 2 bases and the J segment 4 bases; nucleotides outside the gene matches: 8. CDR3 loop: CSARRASGRARETQYF. The CDR3 coding sequence is TGCAGTGCTAGAAGGGCTAGCGGGAGGGCCAGAGAGACCCAGTACTTC.

The sample holds a few counts of this clonotype. DNA for the CDR3: TGTGCCACCAGCAGGGCTCCGCTCCGCGGGGGCTCCACAGATACGCAGTATTTT. Translation gives CATSRAPLRGGSTDTQYF. The chain links TRBV15 to TRBJ2-3; D might be TRBD2 (7 bases). The length of the CDR3 is 18 residues. V lost 3 bases and J lost 2, with 21 bases in between. The germline V gene encodes CDR1 LNHNV and CDR2 YYDKDF (reference sequence).

This clonotype was picked up many times. The J gene is TRBJ1-5, the V gene TRBV28; D gene unclear. Germline-derived CDR1 and CDR2 are MDHEN and SYDVKM. CDR3 length: 13 amino acids. V was clipped by 5 bases and J by 0 bases, with 5 bases between them. The CDR3 here is CASSIGSNQPQHF. In DNA, the CDR3 is TGTGCCAGCAGTATCGGTAGCAATCAGCCCCAGCATTTT.

This clonotype has just a few counts. This chain links TRBV4-3 with TRBJ2-4, with TRBD1 matching over 8 bases. The CDR3 contains 16 residues. Trimming at V came to 1 base and at J to 3 bases, leaving 5 bases not matched to a gene. CDR1 LGHNA and CDR2 YSLEER come from the germline V gene. In DNA form, the CDR3 reads TGCGCCAGCAGCCAAGTCAGGACAGGGAACAAAAACATTCAGTACTTC. This codes for CASSQVRTGNKNIQYF.

V gene TRBV7-2 combines with J gene TRBJ1-5; TRBD1 agrees at 10 bases. In germline, CDR1 is SGHTA, CDR2 FQGNSA. The CDR3 loop spans 15 amino acids. V trimming: 4 bases; J trimming: 5 bases; junction bases outside the gene matches: 5. The CDR3 loop reads CASSSTGGEYQPQHF. CDR3 nucleotide sequence: TGTGCCAGCAGCTCGACAGGGGGCGAGTATCAGCCCCAGCATTTT.

This clonotype appeared many times. The chain recombines TRBV6-5 with TRBJ2-2; D is unclear. With 0 bases removed from V and 5 bases from J, the gap between germline ends came to 10 bases. The germline CDR1 and CDR2 sequences are MNHEY and SVGAGI. This CDR3 contains 15 residues. In DNA, the CDR3 is TGTGCCAGCAGTTACTCGAATCGGCAAACCGGGGAGCTGTTTTTT. Amino acid sequence: CASSYSNRQTGELFF.

This sequence joins TRBV6-2 or TRBV6-3 and TRBJ2-4, with TRBD2 matching over 14 bases. There are 20 residues in the CDR3. Germline V lookup: CDR1 MNHEY, CDR2 SVGEGT. Trimming took 3 bases from V and 0 from J; bases not matched to a gene: 10. This chain's CDR3 is CASSYSTSGGVIEAKNIQYF. The CDR3 DNA sequence: TGTGCCAGCAGTTATTCGACTAGCGGGGGGGTTATCGAAGCCAAAAACATTCAGTACTTC.

Only one count was recorded for this clonotype. This chain links TRBV2 with TRBJ2-1, with TRBD2 matching 15 bases. The CDR3 runs 16 residues. In germline, CDR1 is SNHLY, CDR2 FYNNEI. With V trimmed by 6 bases and J by 9 bases, 9 bases remained unmatched. The CDR3 here is CASSAGTSGRYGEQFF. CDR3 in DNA: TGTGCCAGCAGCGCCGGGACTAGCGGGAGGTACGGTGAGCAGTTCTTC.

The table lists this clonotype with a few counts. The rearrangement links TRBV20-1 to TRBJ2-3; D remains unclear. From germline, CDR1 is DFQATT and CDR2 SNEGSKA (reference sequence). Deletions cut 6 bases from V and 4 bases from J, with 14 bases between. This CDR3 has 13 residues. As DNA, the CDR3 is TGCAGTGCCGCTAGGACGGTGGCAGATACGCAGTATTTT. Protein sequence: CSAARTVADTQYF.

V usage is TRBV5-1 and J usage is TRBJ2-1; 9 nucleotides align to TRBD1. CDR1 SGHRS and CDR2 YFSETQ come from the germline V gene. The CDR3 has 16 amino acids. J was trimmed by 8 bases and V by 0 bases; bases with no gene match: 9. Here the CDR3 reads CASSLGFRTGEDEQFF. DNA for the CDR3: TGCGCCAGCAGCTTGGGTTTCCGGACAGGGGAGGATGAGCAGTTCTTC.

The chain has TRBV14 and TRBJ2-7; TRBD1 might be the D (7 bases). The CDR3 spans 15 residues. Looked up from germline, CDR1 is SGHDN and CDR2 is FVKESK. The V and J ends lost 1 base and 3 bases respectively, with 13 bases between them. The CDR3 protein is CASSQGARGVYEQYF. CDR3 bases: TGTGCCAGCAGCCAAGGGGCCAGGGGGGTCTACGAGCAGTACTTC.

This clonotype showed up just a few times. The rearrangement links TRBV7-6 to TRBJ2-1, with D uncertain. CDR3 length: 15 residues. Between the trimmed V and J ends, which lost 2 bases and 5 bases, there was a span of 13 bases. Germline CDR1 is SGHVS and CDR2 is FNYEAQ. CDR3 amino acids: CASSLPFGLDNEQFF. CDR3 bases: TGTGCCAGCAGCTTACCGTTTGGCTTGGACAATGAGCAGTTCTTC.

A few counts support this clonotype. The chain has TRBV5-4 and TRBJ1-2; D is undetermined. The CDR3 is 16 amino acids. Looked up from germline, CDR1 is SGHNT and CDR2 is YYREEE (reference sequence). The germline V and J ends were trimmed by 0 bases and 8 bases, with 20 bases remaining between them. The CDR3 nucleotides read TGTGCCAGCAGCTTGGTCCAGGCTCTGGAATCGGGAGGCTACACCTTC. Its translation: CASSLVQALESGGYTF. Drawing the rest from reference TRBV5-4 and TRBJ1-2, the complete variable domain is ETGVTQSPTHLIKTRGQQVTLRCSSQSGHNTVSWYQQALGQGPQFIFQYYREEENGRGNFPPRFSGLQFPNYSSELNVNALELDDSALYLCASSLVQALESGGYTFGSGTRLTVV.

A few counts support this clonotype. CDR3 region: CASSIPGLEAVYEQYF. The CDR3 DNA reads as TGTGCCAGTAGTATACCGGGACTAGAGGCCGTATACGAGCAGTACTTC. The V call is TRBV19, the J call TRBJ2-7; 8 nucleotides align to TRBD2. This CDR3 is 16 amino acids long. Germline V lookup: CDR1 LNHDA, CDR2 SQIVND (reference sequence). Trimming removed 2 bases from V and 4 bases from J; junction bases left unmatched: 10.

This clonotype was counted a few times. The chain links TRBV28 to TRBJ2-7, with a tentative D call TRBD2 (5 bases). The germline V gene has CDR1 MDHEN and CDR2 SYDVKM. The CDR3 spans 14 residues. Between the trimmed V and J ends, which lost 5 bases and 3 bases, there was a span of 14 bases. CDR3 sequence: CASSADWQNYEQYF. CDR3 nucleotides: TGTGCCAGCAGTGCGGACTGGCAGAACTACGAGCAGTACTTC.

In this sample, this clonotype turned up many times. One end of the junction varies from germline; a read error may be responsible. The V gene is TRBV7-7, the J gene TRBJ2-2, with D perhaps assigned TRBD1 or TRBD2 (7 bases each). Germline V gene data show CDR1 as SSHAT and CDR2 as FNYEAQ (reference sequence). The CDR3 loop spans 15 amino acids. CDR3 DNA: TGTGCTAGCAGCGGGGCCGCAGGGGGTTCCGGGGAGCTGTTTTTT. It codes for CASSGAAGGSGELFF.

The V gene is TRBV4-1, the J gene TRBJ1-2; 10 bases line up with TRBD1. The CDR3 has 13 residues. The germline V gene encodes CDR1 MGHRA and CDR2 YSYEKL. Trimming at V came to 3 bases and at J to 8 bases, leaving 3 bases not matched to a gene. CDR3 sequence reads: CASSQTGGNGYTF. CDR3 DNA sequence: TGCGCCAGCAGCCAGACAGGGGGCAACGGCTACACCTTC.

The chain employs TRBV4-1 and TRBJ2-5; D is unclear. CDR1 and CDR2 from the germline V gene are MGHRA and YSYEKL. V lost 3 bases and J lost 5, with 10 bases in between. The CDR3 is 13 residues long. CDR3 coding DNA: TGCGCCAGCAGCCACCTCGGTGGGGAGACCCAGTACTTC. Its protein is CASSHLGGETQYF.

The rearrangement joins TRBV12-3 or TRBV12-4 to TRBJ2-5, with D tentatively TRBD1 or TRBD2 (5 bases each). CDR3 length: 15 residues. Trimming pared 5 bases from V and 7 bases from J, leaving 20 bases between. CDR3 residues: CASSISGRGMGTQYF. The CDR3 DNA reads as TGTGCCAGCAGTATTTCCGGACGGGGCATGGGGACCCAGTACTTC.